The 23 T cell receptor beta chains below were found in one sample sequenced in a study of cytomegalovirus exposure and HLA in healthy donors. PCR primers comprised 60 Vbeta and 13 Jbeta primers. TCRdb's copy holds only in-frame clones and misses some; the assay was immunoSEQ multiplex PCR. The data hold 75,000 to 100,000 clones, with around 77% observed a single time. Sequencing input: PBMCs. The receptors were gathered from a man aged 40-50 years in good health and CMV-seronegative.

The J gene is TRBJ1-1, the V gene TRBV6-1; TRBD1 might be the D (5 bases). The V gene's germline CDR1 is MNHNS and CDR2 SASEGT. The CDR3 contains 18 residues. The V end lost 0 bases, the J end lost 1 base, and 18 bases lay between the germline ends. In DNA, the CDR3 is TGTGCCAGCAGTGAAGCGCTTGGGGGGTATGGGACGAACACTGAAGCTTTCTTT. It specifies CASSEALGGYGTNTEAFF.

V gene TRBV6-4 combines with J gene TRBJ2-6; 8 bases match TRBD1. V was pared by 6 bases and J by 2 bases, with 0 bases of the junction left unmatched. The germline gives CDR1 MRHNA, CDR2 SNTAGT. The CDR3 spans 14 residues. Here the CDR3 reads CASRQGAGANVLTF. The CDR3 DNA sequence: TGTGCCAGCAGACAGGGGGCTGGGGCCAACGTCCTGACTTTC.

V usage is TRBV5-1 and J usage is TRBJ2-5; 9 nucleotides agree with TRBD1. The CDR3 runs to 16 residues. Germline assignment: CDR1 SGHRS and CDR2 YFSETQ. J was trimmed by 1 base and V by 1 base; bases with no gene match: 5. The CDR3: CASSLTGTGTQETQYF. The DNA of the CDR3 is TGCGCCAGCAGCTTGACAGGGACAGGGACCCAAGAGACCCAGTACTTC. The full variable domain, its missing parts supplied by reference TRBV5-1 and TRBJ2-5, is KAGVTQTPRYLIKTRGQQVTLSCSPISGHRSVSWYQQTPGQGLQFLFEYFSETQRNKGNFPGRFSGRQFSNSRSEMNVSTLELGDSALYLCASSLTGTGTQETQYFGPGTRLLVL.

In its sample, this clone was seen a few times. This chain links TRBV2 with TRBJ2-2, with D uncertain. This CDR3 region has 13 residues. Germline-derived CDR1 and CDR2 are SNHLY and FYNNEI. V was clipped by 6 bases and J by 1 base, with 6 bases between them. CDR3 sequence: CASRGENTGELFF. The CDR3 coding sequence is TGTGCCAGCAGGGGCGAGAACACCGGGGAGCTGTTTTTT. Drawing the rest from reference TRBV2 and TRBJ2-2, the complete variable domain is EPEVTQTPSHQVTQMGQEVILRCVPISNHLYFYWYRQILGQKVEFLVSFYNNEISEKSEIFDDQFSVERPDGSNFTLKIRSTKLEDSAMYFCASRGENTGELFFGEGSRLTVL.

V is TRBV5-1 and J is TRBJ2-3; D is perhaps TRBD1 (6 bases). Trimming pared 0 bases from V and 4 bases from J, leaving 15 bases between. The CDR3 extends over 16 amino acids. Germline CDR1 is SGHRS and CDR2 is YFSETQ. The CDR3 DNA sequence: TGCGCCAGCAGCTTGGATGGGGGCGCATACTCAGATACGCAGTATTTT. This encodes CASSLDGGAYSDTQYF. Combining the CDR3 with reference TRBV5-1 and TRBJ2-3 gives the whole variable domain KAGVTQTPRYLIKTRGQQVTLSCSPISGHRSVSWYQQTPGQGLQFLFEYFSETQRNKGNFPGRFSGRQFSNSRSEMNVSTLELGDSALYLCASSLDGGAYSDTQYFGPGTRLTVL.

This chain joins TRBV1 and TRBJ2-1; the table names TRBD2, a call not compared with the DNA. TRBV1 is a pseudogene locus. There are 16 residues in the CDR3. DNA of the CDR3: TGCACCAGCAGCGGCTCCCACGGGACTAGTGTCGATGAGCAGTTCTTC. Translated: CTSSGSHGTSVDEQFF.

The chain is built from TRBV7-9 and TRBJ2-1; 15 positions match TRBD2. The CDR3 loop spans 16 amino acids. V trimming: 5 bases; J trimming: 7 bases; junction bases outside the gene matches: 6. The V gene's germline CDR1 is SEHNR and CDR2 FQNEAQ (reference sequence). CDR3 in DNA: TGTGCCAGCAGCCCACCGGGACTAGCGGGGGGTAATGAGCAGTTCTTC. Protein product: CASSPPGLAGGNEQFF. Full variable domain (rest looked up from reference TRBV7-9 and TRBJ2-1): DTGVSQNPRHKITKRGQNVTFRCDPISEHNRLYWYRQTLGQGPEFLTYFQNEAQLEKSRLLSDRFSAERPKGSFSTLEIQRTEQGDSAMYLCASSPPGLAGGNEQFFGPGTRLTVL.

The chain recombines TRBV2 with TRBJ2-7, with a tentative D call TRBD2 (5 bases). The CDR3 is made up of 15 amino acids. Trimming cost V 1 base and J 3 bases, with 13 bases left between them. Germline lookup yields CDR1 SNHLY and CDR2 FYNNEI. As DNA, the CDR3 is TGTGCCAGCAGTGAAGGGCTAGCTCTGAACTACGAGCAGTACTTC. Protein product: CASSEGLALNYEQYF.

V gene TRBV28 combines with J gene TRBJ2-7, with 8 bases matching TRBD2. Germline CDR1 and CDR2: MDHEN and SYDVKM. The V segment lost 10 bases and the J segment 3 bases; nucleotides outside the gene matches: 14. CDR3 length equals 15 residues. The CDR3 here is CATDRGGGRIYEQYF. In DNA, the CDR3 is TGTGCCACAGACCGGGGCGGGGGGCGCATCTACGAGCAGTACTTC.

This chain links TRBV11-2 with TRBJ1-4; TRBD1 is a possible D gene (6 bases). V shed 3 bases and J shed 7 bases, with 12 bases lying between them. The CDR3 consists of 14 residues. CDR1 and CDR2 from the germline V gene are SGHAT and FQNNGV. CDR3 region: CASSLGGAVEKLFF. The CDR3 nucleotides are TGTGCCAGCAGCTTGGGGGGGGCTGTTGAAAAACTGTTTTTT.

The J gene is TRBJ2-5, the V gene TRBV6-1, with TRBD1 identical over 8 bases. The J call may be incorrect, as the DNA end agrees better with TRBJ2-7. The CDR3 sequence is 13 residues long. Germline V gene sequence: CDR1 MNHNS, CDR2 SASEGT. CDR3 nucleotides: TGTGCCAGCACCACCAGGGGGCGATACGAGCAGTACTTC. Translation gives CASTTRGRYEQYF.

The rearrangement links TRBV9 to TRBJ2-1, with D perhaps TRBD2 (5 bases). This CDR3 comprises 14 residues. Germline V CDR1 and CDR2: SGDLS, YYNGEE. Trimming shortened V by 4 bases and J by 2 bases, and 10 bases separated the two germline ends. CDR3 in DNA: TGTGCCAGCAGCAGCGGATACACCTACAATGAGCAGTTCTTC. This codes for CASSSGYTYNEQFF.

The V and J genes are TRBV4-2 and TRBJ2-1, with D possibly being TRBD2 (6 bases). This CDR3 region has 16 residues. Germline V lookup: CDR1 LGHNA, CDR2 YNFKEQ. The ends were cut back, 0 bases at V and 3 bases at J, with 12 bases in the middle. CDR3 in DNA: TGTGCCAGCAGCCAAGAACCGGGAGTGCACTACAATGAGCAGTTCTTC. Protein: CASSQEPGVHYNEQFF.

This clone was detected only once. Written as DNA, the CDR3 is TGTGCCAGTAGTGCACAGGTTAACTATGGCTACACCTTC. Protein sequence: CASSAQVNYGYTF. V usage is TRBV19 and J usage is TRBJ1-2; D perhaps matches TRBD1 (5 bases). The V end lost 5 bases, the J end lost 1 base, and 8 bases lay between the germline ends. This CDR3 spans 13 amino acids. CDR1 LNHDA and CDR2 SQIVND come from the germline V gene (reference sequence).

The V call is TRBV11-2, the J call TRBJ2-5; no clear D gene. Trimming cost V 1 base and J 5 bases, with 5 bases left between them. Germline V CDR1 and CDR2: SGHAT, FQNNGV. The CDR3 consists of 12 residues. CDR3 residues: CASSLAGETQYF. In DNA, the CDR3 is TGTGCCAGCAGCTTAGCCGGGGAGACCCAGTACTTC.

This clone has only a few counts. CDR3 DNA: TGTGCCAGTAGCCTCTTGAGGGACACTGAAGCTTTCTTT. This encodes CASSLLRDTEAFF. The J gene is TRBJ1-1, the V gene TRBV19; D remains unclear. Trimming cost V 6 bases and J 3 bases, with 11 bases left between them. The germline V gene has CDR1 LNHDA and CDR2 SQIVND (reference sequence). The CDR3 is made up of 13 amino acids.

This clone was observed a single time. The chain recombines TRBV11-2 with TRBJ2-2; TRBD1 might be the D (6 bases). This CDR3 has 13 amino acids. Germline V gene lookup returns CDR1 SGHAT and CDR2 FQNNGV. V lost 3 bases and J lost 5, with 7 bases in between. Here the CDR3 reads CASSFQGTGELFF. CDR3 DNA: TGTGCCAGCAGCTTTCAGGGGACCGGGGAGCTGTTTTTT.

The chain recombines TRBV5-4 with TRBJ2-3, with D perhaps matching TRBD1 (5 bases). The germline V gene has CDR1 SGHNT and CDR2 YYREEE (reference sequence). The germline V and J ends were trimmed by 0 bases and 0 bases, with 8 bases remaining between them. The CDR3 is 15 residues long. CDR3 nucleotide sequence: TGTGCCAGCAGCTTGGTTGCAGGGAGCACAGATACGCAGTATTTT. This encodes CASSLVAGSTDTQYF.

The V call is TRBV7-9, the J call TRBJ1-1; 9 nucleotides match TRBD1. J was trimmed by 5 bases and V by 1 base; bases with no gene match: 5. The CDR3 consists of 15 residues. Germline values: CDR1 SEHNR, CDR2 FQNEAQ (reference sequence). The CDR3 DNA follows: TGTGCCAGCAGCTTAGGACAGGGGGAGGGTACTGAAGCTTTCTTT. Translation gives CASSLGQGEGTEAFF. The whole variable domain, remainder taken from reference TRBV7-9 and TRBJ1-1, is DTGVSQNPRHKITKRGQNVTFRCDPISEHNRLYWYRQTLGQGPEFLTYFQNEAQLEKSRLLSDRFSAERPKGSFSTLEIQRTEQGDSAMYLCASSLGQGEGTEAFFGQGTRLTVV.

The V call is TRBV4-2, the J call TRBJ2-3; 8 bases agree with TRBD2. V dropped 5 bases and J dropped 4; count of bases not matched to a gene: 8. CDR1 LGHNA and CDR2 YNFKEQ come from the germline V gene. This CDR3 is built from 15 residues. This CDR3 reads CASSDPGLGPDTQYF. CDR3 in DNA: TGTGCCAGCAGCGATCCGGGACTAGGTCCAGATACGCAGTATTTT.

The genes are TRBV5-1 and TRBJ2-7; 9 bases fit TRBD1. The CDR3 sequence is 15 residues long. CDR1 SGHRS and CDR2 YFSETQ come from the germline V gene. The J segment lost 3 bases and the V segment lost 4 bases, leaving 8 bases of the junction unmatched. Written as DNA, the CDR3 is TGCGCCAGCAGCCAGCTACCGGGACAGGGCTACGAGCAGTACTTC. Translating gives CASSQLPGQGYEQYF.

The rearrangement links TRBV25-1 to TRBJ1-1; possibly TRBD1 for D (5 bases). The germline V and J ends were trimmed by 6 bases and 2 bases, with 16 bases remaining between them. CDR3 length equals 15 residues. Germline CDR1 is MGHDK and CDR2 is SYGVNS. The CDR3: CASRPLGQQNTEAFF. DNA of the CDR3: TGTGCCAGCAGACCCTTGGGGCAACAAAACACTGAAGCTTTCTTT.

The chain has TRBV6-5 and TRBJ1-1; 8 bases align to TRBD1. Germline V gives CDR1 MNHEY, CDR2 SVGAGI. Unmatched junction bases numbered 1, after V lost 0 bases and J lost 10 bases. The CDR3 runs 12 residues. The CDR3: CASSYSQGAAFF. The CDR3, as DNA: TGTGCCAGCAGTTACTCCCAGGGGGCAGCTTTCTTT.